Each of the 8 T cell receptor beta chains below was sequenced from the same sample in a study of blood T cells in healthy people across ages. Through a sample-barcoded 5' primer and a J-beta primer mix, a second PCR was run for 7 to 11 cycles. TCRdb redid the calling of the 5' RACE reads with MiXCR, one entry per CDR3 protein. The table includes around 1,900,000 distinct CDR3 sequences, about two fifths detected once. Source material: blood. These receptors all stem from a human donor in good health.

This clonotype was picked up a small number of times. This chain uses TRBV7-9 with TRBJ2-7, with 9 bases identical to TRBD2. There are 19 residues in the CDR3. Germline CDR1 is SEHNR and CDR2 is FQNEAQ (reference sequence). J gave up 5 bases and V 5 bases, and 22 bases lay outside the gene matches. Written as DNA, the CDR3 is TGTGCCAGCAGCCCCAGGGCCACTTCGTTTGCGGGGGGGCCTCACGAGCAGTACTTC. Residues: CASSPRATSFAGGPHEQYF.

This chain links TRBV20-1 with TRBJ2-1; TRBD1 agrees at 11 bases. The ends lost 6 bases at V and 2 bases at J; junction bases unmatched: 9. Germline CDR1 DFQATT, CDR2 SNEGSKA (reference sequence). This CDR3 has 16 residues. The CDR3 DNA reads as TGCAGTGCGGACGGGTGGGGACAGGGGGCCTACAATGAGCAGTTCTTC. Its protein product is CSADGWGQGAYNEQFF.

This clonotype was seen a few times. The CDR3 sequence is CASSLARAGAYTDTQYF. The CDR3 bases are TGTGCCAGCAGCTTAGCGCGCGCGGGGGCATACACAGATACGCAGTATTTT. The chain is built from TRBV7-2 and TRBJ2-3; weak D call: TRBD2 (7 bases). Trimming stripped 0 bases from V and 2 bases from J, with 15 bases between. Germline lookup yields CDR1 SGHTA and CDR2 FQGNSA. There are 17 residues in the CDR3.

This clonotype has just a few counts. The chain links TRBV4-3 to TRBJ2-2; weak D call: TRBD2 (5 bases). Trimming shortened V by 0 bases and J by 7 bases, and 15 bases separated the two germline ends. From germline, CDR1 is LGHNA and CDR2 YSLEER. The CDR3 loop spans 16 amino acids. In DNA form, the CDR3 reads TGCGCCAGCAGCCAAGATGGGGTCTCGGAGGTCGGGGAGCTGTTTTTT. Translating gives CASSQDGVSEVGELFF.

The chain combines TRBV28 with TRBJ2-2; TRBD1 matches 10 bases. The CDR3 covers 16 residues. V was clipped by 5 bases and J by 6 bases; unmatched bases: 9. Germline V gives CDR1 MDHEN, CDR2 SYDVKM. The DNA of the CDR3 is TGTGCCAGCAGTACGTGGACAGGGGGTGCAGCCGGGGAGCTGTTTTTT. Protein: CASSTWTGGAAGELFF.

This chain uses TRBV7-2 with TRBJ2-5, with TRBD2 matching over 7 bases. In germline, CDR1 is SGHTA, CDR2 FQGNSA. CDR3 length: 14 residues. V lost 6 bases, J lost 7 bases, and 11 bases stayed unmatched. CDR3 sequence (DNA): TGTGCCAGCAGGTCAACGGGGTTAGCGGGGACCCAGTACTTC. Translated: CASRSTGLAGTQYF.

In its sample, this clonotype was seen a few times. The chain combines TRBV6-5 with TRBJ2-3, with unresolved D. There are 15 residues in the CDR3. Trimming cost V 0 bases and J 7 bases, with 14 bases left between them. Germline CDR1 and CDR2: MNHEY and SVGAGI. The CDR3 here is CASSYSSDHWNTQYF. Written as DNA, the CDR3 is TGTGCCAGCAGTTACTCGTCGGACCATTGGAATACGCAGTATTTT.

The chain combines TRBV20-1 with TRBJ2-1; no clear D. Trimming cost V 3 bases and J 7 bases, with 19 bases left between them. Per the germline V gene, CDR1 is DFQATT and CDR2 is SNEGSKA (reference sequence). CDR3 length: 15 amino acids. The CDR3 DNA sequence: TGCAGTGCTAGCAGCTGGGAAGCGTATACGAATGAGCAGTTCTTC. This codes for CSASSWEAYTNEQFF.